A single sample gave rise to the 9 T cell receptor beta chains below, sequenced in a study of response to subunit inactivated influenza vaccine. TCRdb passed the RT-PCR reads through MiXCR, listing each CDR3 protein once. The sample contains some 540,000 distinct CDR3 sequences, 20% to 25% of which appear only once. These data were likewise used in another study, on T cells expressing NK-cell markers. Per that paper: In generating TCR beta cDNA, 5'RACE template switching with UMIs was used.

Sequencing used CD4+ T cells sorted from PBMCs, obtained about 11 days after vaccination. Receptors were obtained from a man aged 45-65 years who received an inactivated influenza vaccine.

This clonotype was detected once. V usage is TRBV28 and J usage is TRBJ2-7; D is ambiguous. Germline CDR1 and CDR2: MDHEN and SYDVKM. This CDR3 spans 14 amino acids. V was clipped by 8 bases and J by 2 bases, with 16 bases between them. CDR3 sequence: CASSPRRLTYEQYF. CDR3 nucleotides: TGTGCCAGCTCGCCGCGGAGACTTACCTACGAGCAGTACTTC.

This clonotype was seen a few times. DNA for the CDR3: TGTGCCAGCAGTTGGAGGGGCCATAGCACAGATACGCAGTATTTT. It specifies CASSWRGHSTDTQYF. The chain combines TRBV11-3 with TRBJ2-3, with D possibly TRBD2 on 6 matching bases. The V end lost 6 bases, the J end lost 0 bases, and 13 bases lay between the germline ends. Germline CDR1 is SGHNT and CDR2 is YENEEA. The CDR3 covers 15 residues. Combining the CDR3 with reference TRBV11-3 and TRBJ2-3 gives the whole variable domain EAGVVQSPRYKIIEKKQPVAFWCNPISGHNTLYWYLQNLGQGPELLIRYENEEAVDDSQLPKDRFSAERLKGVDSTLKIQPAELGDSAVYLCASSWRGHSTDTQYFGPGTRLTVL.

The chain recombines TRBV12-3 or TRBV12-4 with TRBJ1-2; TRBD1 matches 12 bases. V shed 6 bases and J 7 bases; nucleotides not matched to a gene: 6. The CDR3 totals 14 residues. The CDR3 DNA sequence: TGTGCCAGCAGATGGGGACAGGGGGCCGGTGGCTACACCTTC. It encodes CASRWGQGAGGYTF.

In this sample, this clonotype turned up many times. The CDR3 region is CATSDLSATRPQHF. The CDR3 region has the DNA TGTGCCACCAGTGATTTGAGTGCTACAAGACCCCAGCATTTT. The genes are TRBV24-1 and TRBJ1-5; no clear D. The CDR3 sequence is 14 residues long. With 0 bases removed from V and 10 bases from J, the gap between germline ends came to 12 bases. The germline gives CDR1 KGHDR, CDR2 SFDVKD.

This clonotype was seen more than once but under ten times. This chain connects TRBV5-6 to TRBJ2-1; D call uncertain. Germline V lookup: CDR1 SGHDT, CDR2 YYEEEE. The V end lost 2 bases, the J end lost 6 bases, and 12 bases lay between the germline ends. The CDR3 totals 14 residues. The CDR3 spells CASSFMDGVNEQFF. DNA of the CDR3: TGTGCCAGCAGCTTTATGGACGGTGTCAATGAGCAGTTCTTC.

V is TRBV4-3 and J is TRBJ2-5; maybe TRBD1 (6 bases). Trimming cost V 5 bases and J 6 bases, with 16 bases left between them. Germline loops: CDR1 LGHNA, CDR2 YSLEER. This CDR3 is built from 14 residues. CDR3 bases: TGCGCCAGCAGCTTAACAGGGAGTAGGCAGACCCAGTACTTC. Its protein is CASSLTGSRQTQYF.

The genes are TRBV6-2 or TRBV6-3 and TRBJ2-1; D unclear. The V gene's germline CDR1 is MNHEY and CDR2 SVGEGT. CDR3 length: 15 amino acids. Trimming removed 2 bases at V and 1 base at J, with 9 bases between. In DNA, the CDR3 is TGTGCCAGCAGTTACCCTCTGGGTTCCTACAATGAGCAGTTCTTC. It is translated as CASSYPLGSYNEQFF.

The chain joins TRBV28 to TRBJ1-3; D unclear. Germline CDR1 MDHEN, CDR2 SYDVKM. The CDR3 loop spans 13 amino acids. Trimming took off 3 bases at V and 7 bases at J, with 10 bases between the two ends. This CDR3 reads CASSFGFRNTIYF. The DNA of the CDR3 is TGTGCCAGCAGTTTCGGTTTCAGGAACACCATATATTTT. The full variable domain, its missing parts supplied by reference TRBV28 and TRBJ1-3, is DVKVTQSSRYLVKRTGEKVFLECVQDMDHENMFWYRQDPGLGLRLIYFSYDVKMKEKGDIPEGYSVSREKKERFSLILESASTNQTSMYLCASSFGFRNTIYFGEGSWLTVV.

The V call is TRBV27, the J call TRBJ2-3; 7 bases map to TRBD2. This CDR3 comprises 14 residues. Germline assignment: CDR1 MNHEY and CDR2 SMNVEV (reference sequence). With V trimmed by 6 bases and J by 5 bases, 8 bases remained unmatched. CDR3: CASRASGEVDTQYF. The DNA for the CDR3 is TGTGCCAGCAGGGCCAGCGGGGAGGTAGATACGCAGTATTTT.